The entry below describes one TCR beta chain. This specimen belongs to a study of blood T cell repertoires in COVID-19. Study overall: There were acute and convalescent COVID-19 samples, and they came from the United States, Italy and Spain.

Between the trimmed V and J ends, which lost 4 bases and 1 base, there was a span of 15 bases. This CDR3 has 16 amino acids. Germline CDR1 reads MDHEN; CDR2 reads SYDVKM. Some clones are missing from TCRdb's copy, which holds only in-frame ones; the method was immunoSEQ multiplex PCR. There are just over 250,000 clones in the sample; about nine tenths occur only once, and 2% to 3% lies in the top ten. The sequencing sample was made of peripheral blood. This TCR was sampled from a person between 18 and 35 years old with COVID-19, enrolled during active disease. V gene TRBV28 combines with J gene TRBJ2-3; D perhaps matches TRBD1 (6 bases). In DNA form, the CDR3 reads TGTGCCAGCAGTTCCAAACAGGGATGGGGCACAGATACGCAGTATTTT. Its translation: CASSSKQGWGTDTQYF.